One sample yielded the 22 T cell receptor beta chains listed below, sequenced in a study of OX40 agonist ivuxolimab in advanced cancers. Repertoires were generated with immunoSEQ multiplex PCR, while TCRdb's copy carries only in-frame clones and drops some. The table records about 20,000 clones, about 82% of them present only once. The material sequenced was CD4+ or CD8+ T cells sorted from blood, taken in a trial of the OX40 agonist ivuxolimab. The receptors stem from an adult with an advanced solid tumor such as melanoma, head and neck, liver or kidney cancer.

The CDR3 nucleotides are TGTGCCAGCAGCCTCAGGGCTTCGAACACTGAAGCTTTCTTT. Its translation: CASSLRASNTEAFF. This chain links TRBV9 with TRBJ1-1; possible D gene TRBD1, 5 bases. The ends were cut back, 4 bases at V and 1 base at J, with 11 bases in the middle. The germline gives CDR1 SGDLS, CDR2 YYNGEE. There are 14 residues in the CDR3. Looking up the rest from reference TRBV9 and TRBJ1-1 gives the full variable domain: DSGVTQTPKHLITATGQRVTLRCSPRSGDLSVYWYQQSLDQGLQFLIQYYNGEERAKGNILERFSAQQFPDLHSELNLSSLELGDSALYFCASSLRASNTEAFFGQGTRLTVV.

The V and J genes are TRBV7-9 and TRBJ2-7; no firm D call. Germline V gives CDR1 SEHNR, CDR2 FQNEAQ (reference sequence). CDR3 size: 12 residues. Between the trimmed V and J ends, which lost 6 bases and 3 bases, there was a span of 9 bases. CDR3 loop: CASSSPGYEQYF. For the CDR3, the DNA is TGTGCCAGCAGTTCCCCGGGCTACGAGCAGTACTTC.

V is TRBV9 and J is TRBJ2-7; D is unclear. CDR1 is SGDLS, CDR2 YYNGEE, per germline. The CDR3 is 13 residues long. Trimming pared 0 bases from V and 1 base from J, leaving 5 bases between. For the CDR3, the DNA is TGTGCCAGCAGCGTAGAGGATTCCTACGAGCAGTACTTC. Protein sequence: CASSVEDSYEQYF.

The chain couples TRBV4-2 to TRBJ2-7; 9 bases agree with TRBD1. The CDR3 length is 15 residues. J lost 4 bases, V lost 5 bases, and 9 bases had no gene match. From germline, CDR1 is LGHNA and CDR2 YNFKEQ. The CDR3 region is CASSDPGQGYYEQYF. CDR3 bases: TGTGCCAGCAGCGACCCGGGACAGGGTTATTACGAGCAGTACTTC.

The rearrangement links TRBV7-6 to TRBJ1-1, with 7 bases fitting TRBD1. The ends lost 1 base at V and 1 base at J; junction bases unmatched: 3. The germline gives CDR1 SGHVS, CDR2 FNYEAQ. This CDR3 contains 15 residues. The CDR3 loop reads CASSLVGGPNTEAFF. The DNA for the CDR3 is TGTGCCAGCAGCTTAGTAGGGGGCCCGAACACTGAAGCTTTCTTT.

This clone was detected a few times. The gene calls are TRBV2 and TRBJ2-2; TRBD1 aligns across 9 bases. CDR1 and CDR2 (germline): SNHLY, FYNNEI. This CDR3 is built from 13 residues. The CDR3 coding sequence is TGTGCTGTTGGGACAGGGTACACCGGGGAGCTGTTTTTT. Translating it yields CAVGTGYTGELFF.

The genes are TRBV27 and TRBJ2-1, with TRBD2 matching 7 bases. After removal of 2 bases from V and 8 bases from J, the junction contained 9 bases not matched to a gene. The CDR3 sequence is 15 residues long. Germline V CDR1 and CDR2: MNHEY, SMNVEV (reference sequence). The CDR3 sequence is CASSLQTSLVDEQFF. The CDR3 nucleotides read TGTGCCAGCAGTTTACAGACTAGCTTGGTAGATGAGCAGTTCTTC.

The chain couples TRBV2 to TRBJ2-5, with D perhaps matching TRBD1 (7 bases). Between the trimmed V and J ends, which lost 6 bases and 1 base, there was a span of 27 bases. CDR3 length: 19 residues. Per the germline V gene, CDR1 is SNHLY and CDR2 is FYNNEI. The CDR3 DNA reads TGTGCCAGCAGCCTACCTGGGGCAGGGGGTAGCGGCATCCAAGAGACCCAGTACTTC. It translates to CASSLPGAGGSGIQETQYF.

The rearrangement uses TRBV13 and TRBJ2-7; no definite D call. The CDR3 spans 14 residues. The V end lost 1 base, the J end lost 5 bases, and 12 bases lay between the germline ends. Germline V CDR1 and CDR2: PRHDT, FYEKMQ (reference sequence). CDR3 sequence: CASSLENSNHEQYF. DNA for the CDR3: TGTGCCAGCAGCTTAGAAAACAGTAACCACGAGCAGTACTTC.

The rearrangement joins TRBV13 to TRBJ1-1, with 8 bases lining up with TRBD1. The germline V gene has CDR1 PRHDT and CDR2 FYEKMQ (reference sequence). J gave up 3 bases and V 4 bases, and 10 bases lay outside the gene matches. The CDR3 loop spans 16 amino acids. CDR3 sequence reads: CASSSGQGKQDTEAFF. In nucleotides, the CDR3 is TGTGCCAGCAGCTCCGGACAGGGAAAACAGGACACTGAAGCTTTCTTT.

The CDR3: CASNFLRTGRGSEQFF. The CDR3 DNA follows: TGTGCCAGCAACTTCCTACGGACAGGGAGGGGAAGTGAGCAGTTCTTC. The chain combines TRBV27 with TRBJ2-1, with TRBD1 as a possible D gene (8 bases). The ends were cut back, 7 bases at V and 9 bases at J, with 25 bases in the middle. This CDR3 has 16 residues. CDR1 is MNHEY, CDR2 SMNVEV, per germline (reference sequence).

This chain joins TRBV4-1 and TRBJ2-5; maybe TRBD2 (5 bases). Germline loops: CDR1 MGHRA, CDR2 YSYEKL. Deletions cut 0 bases from V and 5 bases from J, with 13 bases between. CDR3 size: 15 residues. CDR3 residues: CASSQDPMGVETQYF. DNA for the CDR3: TGCGCCAGCAGCCAAGATCCGATGGGAGTGGAGACCCAGTACTTC.

V and J are TRBV5-1 and TRBJ1-4, with 9 positions matching TRBD1. Unmatched junction bases numbered 10, after V lost 3 bases and J lost 7 bases. Germline V gene lookup returns CDR1 SGHRS and CDR2 YFSETQ. This CDR3 has 16 residues. The CDR3 reads CASSYALGTGTEKLFF. CDR3 in DNA: TGCGCCAGCAGCTACGCGCTGGGGACAGGGACTGAAAAACTGTTTTTT.

The chain couples TRBV11-2 to TRBJ2-7; 8 bases are a match to TRBD1. Germline CDR1 reads SGHAT; CDR2 reads FQNNGV. This CDR3 region has 14 residues. V was pared by 5 bases and J by 2 bases, with 5 bases of the junction left unmatched. The CDR3 DNA follows: TGTGCCAGCAGCGTAATACAGGGGGCCTACGAGCAGTACTTC. Translation: CASSVIQGAYEQYF.

This chain uses TRBV5-5 with TRBJ1-1; no clear D gene. Trimming took off 0 bases at V and 8 bases at J, with 8 bases between the two ends. Germline CDR1 SGHKS, CDR2 YYEKEE (reference sequence). CDR3 length equals 12 residues. CDR3 region: CASSLVQVEAFF. The CDR3 coding sequence is TGTGCCAGCAGCTTGGTTCAGGTCGAAGCTTTCTTT. Drawing the rest from reference TRBV5-5 and TRBJ1-1, the complete variable domain is DAGVTQSPTHLIKTRGQQVTLRCSPISGHKSVSWYQQVLGQGPQFIFQYYEKEERGRGNFPDRFSARQFPNYSSELNVNALLLGDSALYLCASSLVQVEAFFGQGTRLTVV.

The rearrangement uses TRBV28 and TRBJ2-1; D is uncertain. The V end lost 8 bases, the J end lost 3 bases, and 8 bases lay between the germline ends. From germline, CDR1 is MDHEN and CDR2 SYDVKM. The CDR3 runs 12 residues. CDR3 DNA: TGTGCCAGCTGTCCGGTCTACAATGAGCAGTTCTTC. It encodes CASCPVYNEQFF.

This clone was seen only a few times. This chain links TRBV2 with TRBJ2-2; the D gene is possibly TRBD1 (6 bases). V gave up 2 bases and J gave up 6 bases, with 22 bases separating them. This CDR3 has 18 residues. In germline, CDR1 is SNHLY, CDR2 FYNNEI. The CDR3, as DNA: TGTGCCAGCAGTGAAAAAAGGGGGATTAGCCATTCGGCCGGGGAGCTGTTTTTT. It codes for CASSEKRGISHSAGELFF.

The V and J genes are TRBV11-2 and TRBJ2-1; perhaps TRBD2 as D (6 bases). CDR3 length: 16 residues. The V end was cut by 1 base, the J end by 12 bases, with 22 bases between. Germline V gene sequence: CDR1 SGHAT, CDR2 FQNNGV. This chain's CDR3 is CASSLALLYSGFGQFF. CDR3 DNA sequence: TGTGCCAGCAGCTTAGCGCTCCTCTATAGCGGCTTCGGGCAGTTCTTC.

This clone was picked up one time. This chain uses TRBV18 with TRBJ2-7; D remains ambiguous. Germline V CDR1 and CDR2: KGHSH, LQKENI. Trimming shortened V by 6 bases and J by 4 bases, and 13 bases separated the two germline ends. This CDR3 has 13 amino acids. The CDR3: CASSPTTEYEQYF. The DNA for the CDR3 is TGTGCCAGCTCGCCGACAACCGAATACGAGCAGTACTTC.

The J gene is TRBJ2-1, the V gene TRBV11-2; D gene uncertain. Deletions cut 3 bases from V and 5 bases from J, with 5 bases between. This CDR3 has 12 amino acids. The germline gives CDR1 SGHAT, CDR2 FQNNGV. Here the CDR3 reads CASSFMDNEQFF. Written as DNA, the CDR3 is TGTGCCAGCAGCTTTATGGACAATGAGCAGTTCTTC.

The rearrangement links TRBV11-3 to TRBJ2-1; TRBD2 might be the D (5 bases). This CDR3 is 16 amino acids long. The V end lost 4 bases, the J end lost 4 bases, and 17 bases lay between the germline ends. The V gene's germline CDR1 is SGHNT and CDR2 YENEEA. For the CDR3, the DNA is TGTGCCAGCAGCTCCGAGCGGACGGAGGATTACAATGAGCAGTTCTTC. It yields the protein CASSSERTEDYNEQFF.

J is TRBJ2-5 and V is TRBV9; no clear D gene. CDR1 SGDLS and CDR2 YYNGEE come from the germline V gene. V lost 2 bases and J 5 bases, leaving 13 bases between the germline ends. The CDR3 runs 14 residues. The CDR3 reads CASSVNSRGETQYF. CDR3 DNA sequence: TGTGCCAGCAGCGTTAACAGCCGTGGGGAGACCCAGTACTTC.